The rows below give T cell receptor beta chains drawn from one sample of a study of PD-1 blockade in classical Hodgkin lymphoma. Sequencing was performed with immunoSEQ multiplex PCR; in TCRdb, only in-frame clones are kept and a portion is missing. This table has tens of thousands of clones, more than 65% appearing once. Sample: peripheral blood mononuclear cells (PBMCs), taken before the second cycle of nivolumab. These receptors were collected from a human donor with classical Hodgkin lymphoma. The CDR3 runs from the conserved cysteine through the conserved F or W. The order of the fields is clone size, V gene, CDR3 protein. Rows give clone size only sometimes, using once, few, many, or a class for an expanded clone.

once	TRBV4-1	CASSPPTTGAHTQYF
-	TRBV2	CASSELGKAGNTIYF
-	TRBV27	CASSSPGLAVYEQYF
-	TRBV19	CASSTQPLQGKQFF
-	TRBV19	CASAGADGGKETQYF
-	TRBV28	CASTFRDRTSNYGYTF
-	TRBV30	CAWSVQTEQYF
medium-sized	TRBV5-1	CASSLEGVYGYTF
few	TRBV27	CAAGGATGELFF
few	TRBV10-3	CAISNRGQGTGELFF
once	TRBV27	CASTLPTTSGRYEQYF
-	TRBV29-1	CSAGPQQETQYF
-	TRBV6-4	CASSSLGVSSDTQYF
-	TRBV29-1	CSLGHSNQPQHF
-	TRBV4-1	CASSHPSGIYNEQFF
-	TRBV28	CASSVPFTATNYGYTF
-	TRBV18	CASSLLADPPFETQYF
-	TRBV6-1	CATTYGQGTNTEAFF
-	TRBV11-3	CASSLGLDYSGELFF
-	TRBV27	CASSFWGANQPQHF
-	TRBV5-1	CASSLGLARTDEQFF
-	TRBV20-1	CSASRGPELFF